The 18 T cell receptor beta chains listed next were all sequenced from one sample in a study of prognosis after radiotherapy for stage I lung cancer. Amplification of the TCR beta CDR3 (from genomic DNA) was done by two-round multiplex PCR. It was primers specific to each TRBV and TRBJ gene that first-round PCR used. TCRdb re-called the multiplex PCR reads through MiXCR, storing one row per CDR3 protein. The sample lists approximately 28,000 distinct CDR3 sequences; about 41% were seen once. This specimen was PBMCs, taken before or after stereotactic body radiation therapy (not recorded which). The receptors shown here come from a donor over 45 with non-small cell lung cancer.

This clonotype was counted at least ten times. V gene TRBV5-1 combines with J gene TRBJ1-5; D gene unclear. V shed 0 bases and J shed 4 bases, with 11 bases lying between them. The germline CDR1 and CDR2 sequences are SGHRS and YFSETQ. The CDR3 totals 15 residues. In DNA form, the CDR3 reads TGCGCCAGCAGCTTGGGGGCAGGCTTGAATCAGCCCCAGCATTTT. It encodes CASSLGAGLNQPQHF. Full variable domain (outside the CDR3, taken from reference TRBV5-1 and TRBJ1-5): KAGVTQTPRYLIKTRGQQVTLSCSPISGHRSVSWYQQTPGQGLQFLFEYFSETQRNKGNFPGRFSGRQFSNSRSEMNVSTLELGDSALYLCASSLGAGLNQPQHFGDGTRLSIL.

This clonotype showed up many times. V gene TRBV19 combines with J gene TRBJ2-3; 7 bases align to TRBD2. Germline CDR1 LNHDA, CDR2 SQIVND (reference sequence). The CDR3 loop spans 15 amino acids. V lost 4 bases and J lost 5; bases outside the gene matches: 9. The CDR3 nucleotides are TGTGCCAGTAGTAAGTGGCAGGGAGGGAAAGATACGCAGTATTTT. Translated, it gives CASSKWQGGKDTQYF.

On this clonotype itself: This may be a read error: a much more frequent sequence differs by one nucleotide. The gene calls are TRBV6-2 or TRBV6-3 and TRBJ2-7; tentatively, D is TRBD1 (6 bases). Looked up from germline, CDR1 is MNHEY and CDR2 is SVGEGT. V was shortened by 6 bases and J by 0 bases, with 30 bases between the two germline ends. The CDR3 totals 20 residues. The CDR3 protein is CASSRDPQGTQKLSSYEQYF. In DNA form, the CDR3 reads TGTGCCAGCAGCCGTGACCCCCAAGGGACACAAAAATTAAGCTCCTACGAGCAGTACTTC.

There are many counts of this clonotype. The rearrangement joins TRBV6-1 to TRBJ2-5; no definite D call. Germline V gene lookup returns CDR1 MNHNS and CDR2 SASEGT. The germline V and J ends were trimmed by 10 bases and 2 bases, with 14 bases remaining between them. The CDR3 spans 13 residues. The CDR3 region is CATGVVGQETQYF. CDR3 nucleotide sequence: TGTGCCACTGGGGTCGTGGGTCAAGAGACCCAGTACTTC.

With regard to this clonotype: It may be a read error: a sequence one base away is much more abundant. In DNA, the CDR3 is TGTGCCAGCAGTGGACTACGCCTCACAGATACGCAGTATTTT. It yields the protein CASSGLRLTDTQYF. The chain has TRBV2 and TRBJ2-3, with D possibly TRBD2 on 5 matching bases. CDR1 is SNHLY and CDR2 is FYNNEI in the germline V gene. V lost 4 bases to trimming and J lost 2 bases, with 10 bases between them. This CDR3 contains 14 residues.

This sequence joins TRBV15 and TRBJ2-1, with TRBD2 identical over 10 bases. Germline CDR1 and CDR2: LNHNV and YYDKDF (reference sequence). The CDR3 sequence is 16 residues long. V gave up 4 bases and J gave up 7 bases; unmatched junction bases: 10. CDR3 DNA sequence: TGTGCCACCAGCACCAAATTAGCGGGAGGCGGGAATGAGCAGTTCTTC. Protein sequence: CATSTKLAGGGNEQFF.

The chain links TRBV7-9 to TRBJ1-2; unclear D gene. The germline CDR1 and CDR2 sequences are SEHNR and FQNEAQ (reference sequence). The CDR3 consists of 12 residues. Deletions cut 1 base from V and 10 bases from J, with 10 bases between. CDR3: CASSLVDQSYTF. For the CDR3, the DNA is TGTGCCAGCAGCTTAGTGGACCAGTCCTACACCTTC.

This clonotype was counted once. The chain carries TRBV6-1 and TRBJ1-5; the D is unclear. There are 16 residues in the CDR3. The germline V gene has CDR1 MNHNS and CDR2 SASEGT. Trimming removed 3 bases from V and 4 bases from J, with 16 bases in between. The CDR3 reads CASSEFPSYRNQPQHF. The CDR3 nucleotides read TGTGCCAGCAGTGAGTTCCCGAGTTATAGAAATCAGCCCCAGCATTTT.

This clonotype was observed a handful of times. The CDR3 coding sequence is TGTGCCAGCTCACCACGGGGAAGAGGTCAAGAGACCCAGTACTTC. It yields the protein CASSPRGRGQETQYF. V is TRBV18 and J is TRBJ2-5; D not resolved. The CDR3 runs 15 residues. V lost 1 base, J lost 2 bases, and 11 bases lay in between. Per germline, CDR1 KGHSH and CDR2 LQKENI. The whole variable domain, filled in from reference TRBV18 and TRBJ2-5, reads NAGVMQNPRHLVRRRGQEARLRCSPMKGHSHVYWYRQLPEEGLKFMVYLQKENIIDESGMPKERFSAEFPKEGPSILRIQQVVRGDSAAYFCASSPRGRGQETQYFGPGTRLLVL.

As to this clonotype: The junction departs from the called germline gene at one end, perhaps through a read error. The rearrangement joins TRBV5-1 to TRBJ1-1; unclear D gene. Germline CDR1 and CDR2: SGHRS and YFSETQ. This CDR3 has 16 amino acids. The DNA of the CDR3 is TGCGCCAGCAGCTTGGGCACCAGAGGAGGTAGCACTGAATCTTCCTTT. Encoded protein: CASSLGTRGGSTESSF.

This clonotype was recorded only once. This chain connects TRBV2 to TRBJ2-3; D ambiguous. V shed 4 bases and J shed 4 bases, with 3 bases lying between them. This CDR3 is built from 11 residues. Germline values: CDR1 SNHLY, CDR2 FYNNEI. The DNA of the CDR3 is TGTGCCAGCAGTGTAGCAGATACGCAGTATTTT. Translated: CASSVADTQYF.

With regard to this clonotype: Since a much larger clone is just one base distant, this may be a read error. Here the CDR3 omits its conserved ending phenylalanine or tryptophan, so a read error is the likely source. The CDR3 coding sequence is TGCAGTGTTAGAGCCCCCGACGCGCCATTGGCCCAGTACCTC. This codes for CSVRAPDAPLAQYL. The chain carries TRBV20-1 and TRBJ2-5; no definite D call. The V gene's germline CDR1 is DFQATT and CDR2 SNEGSKA (reference sequence). The CDR3 length is 14 residues.

This clonotype showed up many times. This chain connects TRBV7-2 to TRBJ2-7, with TRBD2 as a possible D gene (6 bases). The CDR3 spans 15 residues. Trimming removed 0 bases from V and 0 bases from J, with 9 bases in between. Germline CDR1 and CDR2: SGHTA and FQGNSA. The CDR3 protein is CASSLAASDSYEQYF. DNA of the CDR3: TGTGCCAGCAGCTTAGCGGCTAGCGACTCCTACGAGCAGTACTTC.

The chain employs TRBV6-1 and TRBJ1-5; possibly TRBD1 for D (6 bases). Per germline, CDR1 MNHNS and CDR2 SASEGT. CDR3 length: 16 residues. V was trimmed by 6 bases and J by 5 bases, leaving 20 bases between them. In DNA form, the CDR3 reads TGTGCCAGCAGCCCTGCACTTGGACAGATAGATCAGCCCCAGCATTTT. It codes for CASSPALGQIDQPQHF.

In this sample, this clonotype turned up many times. The chain carries TRBV28 and TRBJ1-1, with D unresolved. The V end was cut by 2 bases, the J end by 8 bases, with 9 bases between. The CDR3 consists of 12 residues. The germline CDR1 and CDR2 sequences are MDHEN and SYDVKM. The CDR3 here is CASSLKSAEAFF. As DNA, the CDR3 is TGTGCCAGCAGTTTAAAATCCGCAGAAGCTTTCTTT.

Details on this clonotype: A far larger clone is one base from this, pointing to a likely read error. The V and J genes are TRBV15 and TRBJ2-7; D is ambiguous. V lost 0 bases and J 7 bases, leaving 19 bases between the germline ends. CDR3 length: 16 residues. The V gene's germline CDR1 is LNHNV and CDR2 YYDKDF (reference sequence). The CDR3 nucleotides are TGTGCCACCAGCAGAGAGGGCGGTAGCTCCTACAATGAGCAGTACTTC. Protein product: CATSREGGSSYNEQYF.

The genes are TRBV6-2 or TRBV6-3 and TRBJ1-1, with D uncertain. The CDR3 consists of 13 residues. V lost 2 bases, J lost 0 bases, and 4 bases lay in between. The germline V gene encodes CDR1 MNHEY and CDR2 SVGEGT. The CDR3 spells CASSYIMNTEAFF. Written as DNA, the CDR3 is TGTGCCAGCAGTTACATCATGAACACTGAAGCTTTCTTT.

Of note for this clonotype: This may stem from a read error, because a much larger clone lies one nucleotide away. The gene calls are TRBV6-2 or TRBV6-3 and TRBJ2-2; 7 bases are shared with TRBD1. This CDR3 spans 13 amino acids. CDR1 is MNHEY and CDR2 is SVGEGT in the germline V gene. The CDR3 bases are TGTGCCGGCAGTGACAGGGACACCGTGGAGCTGTTTTTT. It codes for CAGSDRDTVELFF.